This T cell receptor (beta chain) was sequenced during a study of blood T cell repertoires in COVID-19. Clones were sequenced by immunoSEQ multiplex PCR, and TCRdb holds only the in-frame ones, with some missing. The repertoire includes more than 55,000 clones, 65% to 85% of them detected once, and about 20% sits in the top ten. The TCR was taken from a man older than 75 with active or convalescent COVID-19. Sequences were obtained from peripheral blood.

CDR3 nucleotide sequence: TGTGCCAGCAGCGTAGGGGGGGTTGGTGAGCAGTTCTTC. It translates to CASSVGGVGEQFF. The V and J genes are TRBV9 and TRBJ2-1; D is perhaps TRBD2 (6 bases). Between the trimmed V and J ends, which lost 0 bases and 9 bases, there was a span of 10 bases. The CDR3 spans 13 residues. Germline V CDR1 and CDR2: SGDLS, YYNGEE.